This paragraph reports one T cell receptor (beta chain). The CDR3 is made up of 18 amino acids. The germline V gene encodes CDR1 LGHNT and CDR2 FRNRAP. Deletions cut 0 bases from V and 4 bases from J, with 19 bases between. Under the authors' procedure: Estimation of nucleated cell counts relied on the amplification of reference gene primers. Profiled with immunoSEQ multiplex PCR; TCRdb holds only in-frame clones, not every one. D and trimming were read from the DNA, whereas the V and J calls and clone size are those reported in that table. In the table there are tens of thousands of clones, about nine tenths of which are singletons. The data were obtained in a study of blood T cell repertoires in COVID-19. Whole-study context: Samples came from the United States, Italy and Spain, spanning acute and convalescent COVID-19. T cells, B-cell-depleted T cells, or PBMCs supplied cDNA or gDNA.

This clonotype was obtained from an elderly woman with active or convalescent COVID-19. The chain links TRBV12-5 to TRBJ1-3; D call uncertain. Sequencing input: peripheral blood. CDR3 DNA: TGTGCTAGTGGTTTGGTTTATGTGGGGAGACCACAGGGAAACACCATATATTTT. It is translated as CASGLVYVGRPQGNTIYF.